This entry features one TCR beta chain sequence. Its antigen is unidentified. In germline, CDR1 is SGHDT, CDR2 YYEEEE. This CDR3 is built from 14 residues. V gave up 3 bases and J gave up 7 bases; unmatched junction bases: 5. TCRdb keeps only in-frame clones here, not all; method: immunoSEQ multiplex PCR. The profile shows roughly 100,000 clones, nearly 90% of them singletons. This entry is derived from a study of T cell responses to AZD1222 COVID-19 vaccine. Study-wide context: Pooling covered second doses at about 4 or about 12 weeks. General study points: Repertoires were sampled only after the peak T cell response.

The clonotype originates from an adult in good health. Sequencing was performed on peripheral blood, taken on day 0 of AZD1222 vaccination. The chain joins TRBV5-6 to TRBJ2-4; 9 nucleotides align to TRBD1. The CDR3 is CASSYGTGRNIQYF. CDR3 sequence (DNA): TGTGCCAGCAGCTACGGGACAGGGAGGAACATTCAGTACTTC.